These T cell receptor beta chains were read from a single sample in a study of T cell changes during pregnancy in multiple sclerosis. Here immunoSEQ multiplex PCR was the method, and the copy in TCRdb shows in-frame clones only, minus some. Altogether about 36,000 clones are present, 70% to 90% being singletons, with the ten largest covering approximately 11%. Specimen: CD8+ T cells from peripheral blood mononuclear cells, collected in the third trimester of pregnancy. These receptor sequences come from a female donor with multiple sclerosis, enrolled in a pregnancy study. CDR3s include the opening cysteine and the closing phenylalanine or tryptophan.

TRBV5-1,TRBJ1-2,CASSVGAGGYTF
TRBV7-2,TRBJ2-1,CASSLGGRGNEQFF
TRBV4-1,TRBJ2-7,CASSQGPGTPAYEQYF
TRBV2,TRBJ1-4,CASSEGQSKRTEKLFF
TRBV29-1,TRBJ2-5,CSVGDSGETQYF
TRBV9,TRBJ2-1,CASSHSNEQFF
TRBV27,TRBJ2-7,CASSLWTGSYEQYF
TRBV7-3,TRBJ2-1,CASSLTGTGVYNEQFF
TRBV5-1,TRBJ2-3,CASSLASSGGPTDTQYF
TRBV30,TRBJ1-2,CAWNTGMGGYTF
TRBV7-9,TRBJ1-1,CASSPHRTGSNTEAFF
TRBV13,TRBJ2-1,CASSLGRGGAGNEQFF
TRBV19,TRBJ2-1,CASSGLAGLFDEQFF
TRBV7-9,TRBJ2-5,CASSTRTDQETQYF
TRBV29-1,TRBJ1-1,CSVEGTGMNTEAFF
TRBV7-3,TRBJ1-1,CASSLQINTEAFF
TRBV27,TRBJ1-2,CASSLSGPSPFYGYTF
TRBV7-2,TRBJ1-6,CASSLVYERGAHNSPLHF
TRBV15,TRBJ2-5,CATSRDAGEGTQYF
TRBV19,TRBJ2-7,CASSIDRGEQYF
TRBV27,TRBJ1-3,CASSFSGTGAWTIYF
TRBV20-1,TRBJ1-2,CSSGANGGYTF
TRBV7-6,TRBJ2-7,CASSQTEGTGSEQYF
TRBV19,TRBJ1-1,CASSIVPSLNTEAFF
TRBV5-1,TRBJ1-1,CASSGTRGLNTEAFF
TRBV5-4,TRBJ2-2,CASSLGVPGYHTGELFF
TRBV6-6,TRBJ2-7,CASSLADRTSYEQYF
TRBV27,TRBJ2-5,CASSPLPRSRETQYF
TRBV7-3,TRBJ1-1,CASSAGRGGTEAFF
TRBV5-1,TRBJ2-2,CASSLDTGELFF
TRBV19,TRBJ2-1,CASTGGYNEQFF
TRBV5-4,TRBJ2-2,CASGLAASLGTGELFF
TRBV2,TRBJ1-2,CAGNYGTGIYGYTF
TRBV14,TRBJ1-1,CASSQRQHNTEAFF
TRBV19,TRBJ2-7,CASSGTGTGMDEQYF
TRBV19,TRBJ2-3,CASSNPWDTSKSSTDTQYF
TRBV19,TRBJ2-5,CASSPSDRLGRETQYF
TRBV5-5,TRBJ1-1,CASSHLGKGAYTEAFF
TRBV30,TRBJ1-3,CAWSVPGLAGNTIYF
TRBV27,TRBJ2-7,CASSLALAGVYEQYF
TRBV5-6,TRBJ2-7,CASSGSMTGRSVLEQYF
TRBV10-3,TRBJ1-4,CAISEREIEKLFF
TRBV7-9,TRBJ2-1,CASRPKAGAFNEQFF
TRBV4-3,TRBJ1-1,CASSRNRVGGNTEAFF
TRBV5-5,TRBJ1-2,CASSQDAGQNYGYTF
TRBV7-9,TRBJ1-2,CASSLGTGKVDGYTF
TRBV6-5,TRBJ1-2,CASSLHLSGKDRVVTF
TRBV4-3,TRBJ1-5,CASSQKAGLFQPQHF